Described below is a single T cell receptor beta chain sequence and its context. TCRdb independently ran MiXCR on the RT-PCR reads; one entry per CDR3 protein. The table lists almost 700,000 distinct CDR3 sequences, 13% to 15% of them singletons. In germline, CDR1 is SGHVS, CDR2 FQNEAQ. V was clipped by 6 bases and J by 5 bases; unmatched bases: 6. There are 15 residues in the CDR3. Sequences were obtained from memory CD4+ T cells from blood. The clonotype comes from a female donor in good health, serving as a healthy control. The chain is built from TRBV7-8 and TRBJ2-2; 10 nucleotides align to TRBD1. This CDR3 reads CASSLTGGRTGELFF. The CDR3 region has the DNA TGTGCCAGCAGTCTGACAGGGGGCCGAACCGGGGAGCTGTTTTTT. The full variable domain, in which reference TRBV7-8 and TRBJ2-2 provide the parts outside the CDR3, is GAGVSQSPRYKVAKRGQDVALRCDPISGHVSLFWYQQALGQGPEFLTYFQNEAQLDKSGLPSDRFFAERPEGSVSTLKIQRTQQEDSAVYLCASSLTGGRTGELFFGEGSRLTVL.